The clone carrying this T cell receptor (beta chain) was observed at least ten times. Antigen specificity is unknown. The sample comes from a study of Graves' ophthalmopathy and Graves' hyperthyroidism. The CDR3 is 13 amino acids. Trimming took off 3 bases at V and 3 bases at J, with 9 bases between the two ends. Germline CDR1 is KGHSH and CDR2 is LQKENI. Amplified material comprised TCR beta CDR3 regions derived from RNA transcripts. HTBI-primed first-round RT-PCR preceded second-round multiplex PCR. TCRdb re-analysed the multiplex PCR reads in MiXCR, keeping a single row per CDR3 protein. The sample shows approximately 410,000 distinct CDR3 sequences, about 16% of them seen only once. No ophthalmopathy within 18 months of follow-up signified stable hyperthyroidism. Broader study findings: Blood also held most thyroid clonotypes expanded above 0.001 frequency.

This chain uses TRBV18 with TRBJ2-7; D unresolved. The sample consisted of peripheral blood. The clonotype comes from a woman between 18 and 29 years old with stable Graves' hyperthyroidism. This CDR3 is CASSPGIVYEQYF. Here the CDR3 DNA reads TGTGCCAGCTCACCGGGAATCGTCTACGAGCAGTACTTC.